The 21 T cell receptor beta chains reported below all come from one sample, sequenced in a study of cytomegalovirus exposure and HLA in healthy donors. Profiled with immunoSEQ multiplex PCR; TCRdb holds only in-frame clones, not every one. The data contain about 98,000 clones, roughly 87% of them singletons. Sequencing input: PBMCs. The source is a man in his late teens or twenties in good health and CMV-seropositive.

The V and J genes are TRBV28 and TRBJ2-1; 9 nucleotides match TRBD2. Germline V gene data show CDR1 as MDHEN and CDR2 as SYDVKM. The CDR3 has 14 residues. V lost 3 bases, J lost 5 bases, and 2 bases stayed unmatched. The CDR3 DNA sequence: TGTGCCAGCAGTTTGGGACTAGCCCACAATGAGCAGTTCTTC. As protein: CASSLGLAHNEQFF.

The chain combines TRBV5-1 with TRBJ2-7, with 9 bases aligning to TRBD1. Germline CDR1 is SGHRS and CDR2 is YFSETQ. There are 14 residues in the CDR3. The trim removed 4 bases at V and 6 bases at J, leaving 8 bases unmatched. CDR3 region: CASSTGTGMGEQYF. The CDR3, as DNA: TGCGCCAGCAGCACTGGGACAGGGATGGGCGAGCAGTACTTC.

In this sample, this clone turned up a few times. The V and J genes are TRBV11-2 and TRBJ2-7; weak D call: TRBD1 (6 bases). Germline CDR1 SGHAT, CDR2 FQNNGV. The V gene lost 4 bases and the J gene lost 6 bases, with 13 bases spanning the gap. The CDR3 is 13 amino acids. The CDR3 here is CASSYSGVFEQYF. Here the CDR3 DNA reads TGTGCCAGCAGCTATTCAGGGGTCTTCGAGCAGTACTTC.

J is TRBJ1-1 and V is TRBV27, with D possibly being TRBD1 (5 bases). Trimming removed 5 bases from V and 12 bases from J, with 22 bases in between. CDR1 MNHEY and CDR2 SMNVEV come from the germline V gene (reference sequence). The CDR3 loop spans 14 amino acids. The CDR3 spells CASSVRLTVGGTFF. For the CDR3, the DNA is TGTGCCAGCAGTGTCCGACTGACAGTGGGGGGAACTTTCTTT.

The J gene is TRBJ1-2, the V gene TRBV7-2; D may be TRBD1 (5 bases). The V and J ends lost 5 bases and 8 bases respectively, with 12 bases between them. The length of the CDR3 is 12 residues. Germline V gene sequence: CDR1 SGHTA, CDR2 FQGNSA. CDR3 amino acids: CASSPFGGGYTF. The DNA of the CDR3 is TGTGCCAGCAGCCCCTTCGGGGGAGGCTACACCTTC.

The chain carries TRBV5-1 and TRBJ1-1; D unresolved. The CDR3 is 15 amino acids. V lost 0 bases, J lost 0 bases, and 9 bases lay in between. Germline CDR1 and CDR2: SGHRS and YFSETQ. CDR3 protein: CASSLGGGMNTEAFF. Here the CDR3 DNA reads TGCGCCAGCAGCTTGGGTGGCGGAATGAACACTGAAGCTTTCTTT.

The CDR3 DNA reads as TGCAGCGTTGAAGCAACGGGGAGCACAGATACGCAGTATTTT. Translated, it gives CSVEATGSTDTQYF. The chain employs TRBV29-1 and TRBJ2-3; D is perhaps TRBD2 (5 bases). The V and J ends lost 1 base and 0 bases respectively, with 8 bases between them. The CDR3 loop spans 14 amino acids. Germline CDR1 is SQVTM and CDR2 is ANQGSEA.

The chain uses TRBV27 and TRBJ2-7, with 11 bases matching TRBD2. V shed 4 bases and J 2 bases; nucleotides not matched to a gene: 4. There are 15 residues in the CDR3. Germline loops: CDR1 MNHEY, CDR2 SMNVEV (reference sequence). The DNA for the CDR3 is TGTGCCAGCAGTTCCGGGACTAGCGGCGCCTACGAGCAGTACTTC. It encodes CASSSGTSGAYEQYF.

This chain joins TRBV13 and TRBJ2-7; the D gene is possibly TRBD1 (5 bases). CDR1 and CDR2 from the germline V gene are PRHDT and FYEKMQ (reference sequence). The CDR3 sequence is 14 residues long. The V and J ends lost 2 bases and 3 bases respectively, with 11 bases between them. Here the CDR3 DNA reads TGTGCCAGCAGCTTAACCAGGGTAGTCTACGAGCAGTACTTC. It encodes CASSLTRVVYEQYF.

The chain recombines TRBV6-5 with TRBJ2-1; 8 bases map to TRBD2. Germline-derived CDR1 and CDR2 are MNHEY and SVGAGI. There are 15 residues in the CDR3. The V gene end was trimmed by 6 bases and the J gene end by 3 bases; junction bases not matched to a gene: 7. The CDR3 spells CASSLYTSGYNEQFF. The CDR3 DNA reads TGTGCCAGCAGCTTATATACTAGCGGCTACAATGAGCAGTTCTTC.

The chain joins TRBV5-1 to TRBJ2-1; D possibly corresponds to TRBD2 (7 bases). The germline V gene has CDR1 SGHRS and CDR2 YFSETQ. The CDR3 loop spans 17 amino acids. Trimming cost V 6 bases and J 6 bases, with 25 bases left between them. The DNA for the CDR3 is TGCGCCAGCATCCGACTCACTAAGCGGGACATTACCAATGAGCAGTTCTTC. Translation gives CASIRLTKRDITNEQFF.

This clone was seen only a few times. The rearrangement links TRBV19 to TRBJ2-7; tentatively, D is TRBD1 (6 bases). This CDR3 comprises 15 residues. The V gene lost 4 bases and the J gene lost 0 bases, with 13 bases spanning the gap. CDR1 and CDR2 (germline): LNHDA, SQIVND (reference sequence). The CDR3 bases are TGTGCCAGTAGTAAACAGGGTTGGGGCTCCTACGAGCAGTACTTC. This encodes CASSKQGWGSYEQYF.

This clone came up a few times. The CDR3 is CASGAGSNTDTQYF. In DNA, the CDR3 is TGTGCTAGTGGGGCCGGGAGCAACACAGATACGCAGTATTTT. The chain links TRBV12-5 to TRBJ2-3; the D gene is possibly TRBD2 (6 bases). Germline CDR1 LGHNT, CDR2 FRNRAP. The CDR3 spans 14 residues. V was pared by 6 bases and J by 2 bases, with 12 bases between.

The chain carries TRBV5-1 and TRBJ2-3, with 9 bases fitting TRBD2. The CDR3 covers 18 residues. With 5 bases clipped from V and 0 bases from J, the junction kept 13 bases outside the gene matches. Germline loops: CDR1 SGHRS, CDR2 YFSETQ. The DNA for the CDR3 is TGCGCCAGCAGTCCGGGACTAGCCGCTTCGGCTAGCACAGATACGCAGTATTTT. Translating gives CASSPGLAASASTDTQYF.

The V call is TRBV25-1, the J call TRBJ2-5; possible D gene TRBD1, 5 bases. The CDR3 contains 13 residues. V lost 5 bases to trimming and J lost 5 bases, with 12 bases between them. Germline assignment: CDR1 MGHDK and CDR2 SYGVNS. Here the CDR3 reads CASSTRVLETQYF. Written as DNA, the CDR3 is TGTGCCAGCAGTACCAGGGTTTTGGAGACCCAGTACTTC. The full variable domain, in which reference TRBV25-1 and TRBJ2-5 provide the parts outside the CDR3, is EADIYQTPRYLVIGTGKKITLECSQTMGHDKMYWYQQDPGMELHLIHYSYGVNSTEKGDLSSESTVSRIRTEHFPLTLESARPSHTSQYLCASSTRVLETQYFGPGTRLLVL.

V and J are TRBV5-1 and TRBJ2-3, with a weak D call TRBD2 (6 bases). V lost 0 bases and J 5 bases, leaving 16 bases between the germline ends. The CDR3 contains 16 residues. From germline, CDR1 is SGHRS and CDR2 YFSETQ. CDR3 coding DNA: TGCGCCAGCAGCTTGGCGGCGGGGATTGATGTAGATACGCAGTATTTT. Translating it yields CASSLAAGIDVDTQYF.

The chain combines TRBV7-8 with TRBJ2-1, with 11 nucleotides matching TRBD2. Unmatched junction bases numbered 7, after V lost 1 base and J lost 2 bases. Germline CDR1 reads SGHVS; CDR2 reads FQNEAQ. CDR3 length: 18 residues. The CDR3 is CASSLVPPSGRTYNEQFF. The CDR3 DNA reads TGTGCCAGCAGCTTAGTTCCCCCTAGCGGGAGGACCTACAATGAGCAGTTCTTC.

The rearrangement joins TRBV19 to TRBJ1-1, with D unresolved. CDR1 and CDR2 from the germline V gene are LNHDA and SQIVND (reference sequence). Between the trimmed V and J ends, which lost 4 bases and 1 base, there was a span of 13 bases. This CDR3 contains 15 residues. DNA for the CDR3: TGTGCCAGTAGTAGAACAGAGGGAGCGAACACTGAAGCTTTCTTT. The encoded protein is CASSRTEGANTEAFF.

The rearrangement uses TRBV21-1 and TRBJ1-3; whether TRBD1, the table's D call, matches the DNA was not checked. TRBV21-1 counts as a pseudogene. The CDR3 loop spans 17 amino acids. The CDR3 DNA reads as TGTGCCAGCAGCAAAGAGGCAGGGCCCGACTCTGGAAACACCATATATTTT. This encodes CASSKEAGPDSGNTIYF.

The DNA for the CDR3 is TGTGCCAGCAGCTTGAACCTAGCGGGAGGCGAGCAGTACTTC. Translation: CASSLNLAGGEQYF. The J gene is TRBJ2-7, the V gene TRBV7-7, with 11 bases lining up with TRBD2. V dropped 3 bases and J dropped 6; count of bases not matched to a gene: 4. CDR1 is SSHAT, CDR2 FNYEAQ, per germline (reference sequence). This CDR3 comprises 14 residues.

The count of this clone is one. V gene TRBV6-6 combines with J gene TRBJ2-7, with D tentatively TRBD1 (6 bases). CDR3 length: 15 residues. The V gene lost 0 bases and the J gene lost 7 bases, with 16 bases spanning the gap. Germline V gives CDR1 MNHNY, CDR2 SVGAGI (reference sequence). In DNA, the CDR3 is TGTGCCAGCAGTTACTCGAATGGGGGCCGGCTTGAGCAGTACTTC. Amino acids: CASSYSNGGRLEQYF.